This T cell receptor beta chain was obtained from a study of OX40 agonist ivuxolimab in advanced cancers. Looking at the study overall: A mean age of 60 years, range roughly 23 to 79, was recorded, and roughly 80% were male.

Measured with immunoSEQ multiplex PCR; TCRdb has only the in-frame clones, and not every one. The profile shows around 13,000 clones, about four fifths of them singletons. J gave up 2 bases and V 6 bases, and 3 bases lay outside the gene matches. Germline CDR1 reads SNHLY; CDR2 reads FYNNEI. CDR3 length equals 14 residues. The sequence was obtained from an adult with an advanced solid tumor such as melanoma, head and neck, liver or kidney cancer. The sequencing used CD4+ or CD8+ T cells sorted from blood, collected in a trial of the OX40 agonist ivuxolimab. This rearrangement joins TRBV2 to TRBJ2-1, with TRBD1 identical over 8 bases. CDR3 residues: CASSGQGAYNEQFF. Written as DNA, the CDR3 is TGTGCCAGCAGCGGACAGGGCGCCTACAATGAGCAGTTCTTC.